The 26 T cell receptor beta chains given below trace back to one sample, sequenced in a study of Ad26.COV2.S vaccination and SARS-CoV-2 variants. The assay was immunoSEQ multiplex PCR, and TCRdb's table has in-frame clones only and misses some. The sample lists 400,000 to 450,000 clones, approximately 92% occurring once. The treatment denotes: 19 received Ad26.COV2.S at low or high dose, single or two shots; about 5 received placebo; per-sample allocation not given. Specimen acquisition occurred on day 63 following the initial vaccine or placebo injection. Sequenced material: peripheral blood, taken in a trial of Ad26.COV2.S vaccine versus placebo. These receptors were collected from a person between 18 and 59 years old who received the Ad26.COV2.S COVID-19 vaccine or a placebo.

This sequence joins TRBV28 and TRBJ2-7; D not resolved. The CDR3 length is 14 residues. Per the germline V gene, CDR1 is MDHEN and CDR2 is SYDVKM. The germline V and J ends were trimmed by 8 bases and 1 base, with 15 bases remaining between them. CDR3 DNA: TGTGCCAGCGCCTCTTCTGACCGTTCCTACGAGCAGTACTTC. Encoded protein: CASASSDRSYEQYF.

The rearrangement uses TRBV5-4 and TRBJ1-3; D is possibly TRBD1 (6 bases). Trimming took off 0 bases at V and 1 base at J, with 14 bases between the two ends. The CDR3 totals 17 residues. CDR1 is SGHNT, CDR2 YYREEE, per germline (reference sequence). This CDR3 reads CASSLAQGTISGNTIYF. The CDR3 DNA follows: TGTGCCAGCAGCTTGGCACAGGGTACCATTTCTGGAAACACCATATATTTT. The full variable domain, in which reference TRBV5-4 and TRBJ1-3 provide the parts outside the CDR3, is ETGVTQSPTHLIKTRGQQVTLRCSSQSGHNTVSWYQQALGQGPQFIFQYYREEENGRGNFPPRFSGLQFPNYSSELNVNALELDDSALYLCASSLAQGTISGNTIYFGEGSWLTVV.

V is TRBV29-1 and J is TRBJ2-3, with D possibly being TRBD2 (5 bases). The CDR3 is 14 residues long. The V end was cut by 5 bases, the J end by 6 bases, with 18 bases between. The germline V gene encodes CDR1 SQVTM and CDR2 ANQGSEA. The CDR3 nucleotides read TGCAGCGTTACCCCCCCGGGAAGTTTGGATACGCAGTATTTT. Translating it yields CSVTPPGSLDTQYF.

This clone occurred a few times. The chain uses TRBV7-9 and TRBJ1-5; 7 nucleotides align to TRBD1. Germline CDR1 SEHNR, CDR2 FQNEAQ (reference sequence). Trimming cost V 4 bases and J 4 bases; bases outside gene matches: 10. CDR3 length: 16 residues. The chain's CDR3 is CASSSHPGQRNQPQHF. For the CDR3, the DNA is TGTGCCAGCAGCTCTCATCCGGGACAGCGAAATCAGCCCCAGCATTTT.

V is TRBV7-2 and J is TRBJ2-3; D gene ambiguous. Germline V gene sequence: CDR1 SGHTA, CDR2 FQGNSA. Trimming stripped 0 bases from V and 1 base from J, with 8 bases between. The CDR3 has 15 residues. In DNA form, the CDR3 reads TGTGCCAGCAGCTTAGCAGGTGGGCGCACAGATACGCAGTATTTT. Its translation: CASSLAGGRTDTQYF. Full variable domain (outside the CDR3, taken from reference TRBV7-2 and TRBJ2-3): GAGVSQSPSNKVTEKGKDVELRCDPISGHTALYWYRQSLGQGLEFLIYFQGNSAPDKSGLPSDRFSAERTGGSVSTLTIQRTQQEDSAVYLCASSLAGGRTDTQYFGPGTRLTVL.

The chain employs TRBV21-1 and TRBJ2-7; whether TRBD2, the table's D call, matches the DNA was not checked. TRBV21-1 is a pseudogene locus. The CDR3 consists of 15 residues. The CDR3 bases are TGTGCCAGCAGCAAAGTTCGGGGGGAGGGTTACGAGCAGTACTTC. Residues: CASSKVRGEGYEQYF.

The chain links TRBV19 to TRBJ2-5, with 8 bases matching TRBD2. The CDR3 consists of 16 residues. Looked up from germline, CDR1 is LNHDA and CDR2 is SQIVND (reference sequence). V lost 6 bases, J lost 5 bases, and 14 bases stayed unmatched. CDR3 protein: CASSPRPLAGRETQYF. CDR3 DNA sequence: TGTGCCAGTAGCCCAAGACCTTTAGCGGGACGGGAGACCCAGTACTTC.

The chain uses TRBV5-8 and TRBJ2-7; D call uncertain. The V gene lost 1 base and the J gene lost 3 bases, with 14 bases spanning the gap. CDR1 and CDR2 from the germline V gene are SGHTS and YDEGEE. The CDR3 extends over 15 amino acids. CDR3 bases: TGTGCCAGCAGCTTGAGCTTAGGGTCAGACTACGAGCAGTACTTC. Residues: CASSLSLGSDYEQYF.

V usage is TRBV13 and J usage is TRBJ1-3; TRBD1 aligns across 9 bases. V shed 5 bases and J 3 bases; nucleotides not matched to a gene: 5. CDR3 length equals 15 residues. The germline V gene has CDR1 PRHDT and CDR2 FYEKMQ (reference sequence). The CDR3 protein is CASSPGTGYGNTIYF. DNA for the CDR3: TGTGCCAGCAGCCCCGGGACAGGGTATGGAAACACCATATATTTT.

This clone was picked up one time. The chain recombines TRBV28 with TRBJ1-1, with no clear D. V dropped 1 base and J dropped 4 bases, with 4 bases sitting between them. Germline V lookup: CDR1 MDHEN, CDR2 SYDVKM. The CDR3 spans 12 residues. CDR3 in DNA: TGTGCCAGCAGTTTATTACCCACTGAAGCTTTCTTT. The encoded protein is CASSLLPTEAFF.

This rearrangement joins TRBV3-1 (or the pseudogene TRBV3-2) to TRBJ2-1; possibly TRBD2 for D (7 bases). Trimming left V 0 bases short and J 4 bases short, with 10 bases between. CDR3 length: 15 amino acids. Germline V gene data show CDR1 as LGHDT and CDR2 as YNNKEL (reference sequence). The CDR3 sequence is CASSQDGGPYNEQFF. The CDR3 region has the DNA TGTGCCAGCAGCCAAGACGGGGGGCCTTACAATGAGCAGTTCTTC.

The chain joins TRBV4-1 to TRBJ2-2; TRBD1 matches at 10 bases. The CDR3 covers 18 residues. With V trimmed by 4 bases and J by 5 bases, 13 bases remained unmatched. Germline CDR1 reads MGHRA; CDR2 reads YSYEKL. The CDR3 DNA reads as TGCGCCAGCAGCCTCAGTCCCGCCGGGACAGGGGATACCGGGGAGCTGTTTTTT. Translating it yields CASSLSPAGTGDTGELFF.

The chain carries TRBV19 and TRBJ1-3, with no clear D. Germline V lookup: CDR1 LNHDA, CDR2 SQIVND (reference sequence). Trimming removed 6 bases from V and 0 bases from J, with 9 bases in between. The length of the CDR3 is 14 residues. The CDR3 here is CASRIQSSGNTIYF. CDR3 sequence (DNA): TGTGCCAGTAGAATTCAGAGCTCTGGAAACACCATATATTTT.

The J gene is TRBJ1-1, the V gene TRBV5-1; no firm D call. Per the germline V gene, CDR1 is SGHRS and CDR2 is YFSETQ. The V end lost 4 bases, the J end lost 1 base, and 17 bases lay between the germline ends. The CDR3 loop spans 16 amino acids. DNA of the CDR3: TGCGCCAGCAGCCCCCGCTCGGCTGCGAAGAACACTGAAGCTTTCTTT. Protein: CASSPRSAAKNTEAFF. The complete variable domain, with remaining parts taken from reference TRBV5-1 and TRBJ1-1, reads KAGVTQTPRYLIKTRGQQVTLSCSPISGHRSVSWYQQTPGQGLQFLFEYFSETQRNKGNFPGRFSGRQFSNSRSEMNVSTLELGDSALYLCASSPRSAAKNTEAFFGQGTRLTVV.

The CDR3 region has the DNA TGCAGCGTTGTCTCGGCGGATGGCTACACCTTC. As protein: CSVVSADGYTF. The V gene is TRBV29-1, the J gene TRBJ1-2; D is unclear. The CDR3 length is 11 residues. Per germline, CDR1 SQVTM and CDR2 ANQGSEA. Trimming removed 4 bases at V and 6 bases at J, with 9 bases between.

The chain combines TRBV12-3 or TRBV12-4 with TRBJ2-3; no firm D call. Trimming shortened V by 5 bases and J by 1 base, and 4 bases separated the two germline ends. This CDR3 comprises 12 residues. The CDR3 DNA follows: TGTGCCAGCAGTCCGGGCACAGATACGCAGTATTTT. Translated: CASSPGTDTQYF.

J is TRBJ1-3 and V is TRBV10-3; 8 bases fit TRBD1. The CDR3 is made up of 14 amino acids. Germline CDR1 reads ENHRY; CDR2 reads SYGVKD. V was clipped by 4 bases and J by 4 bases; unmatched bases: 3. The CDR3 region has the DNA TGTGCCATCAGTGTGACAGGGGTAGGAAACACCATATATTTT. Its protein product is CAISVTGVGNTIYF.

The chain has TRBV10-3 and TRBJ2-3, with 8 bases that match TRBD2. The CDR3 is 16 residues long. Germline V gene lookup returns CDR1 ENHRY and CDR2 SYGVKD. Unmatched junction bases numbered 6, after V lost 3 bases and J lost 1 base. The CDR3 DNA reads as TGTGCCATCAGTGATCTTCCGGGGGGGGGCACAGATACGCAGTATTTT. Translation gives CAISDLPGGGTDTQYF.

The V gene is TRBV28, the J gene TRBJ2-1, with 10 positions matching TRBD1. V lost 2 bases to trimming and J lost 8 bases; unmatched junction nucleotides: 3. The germline CDR1 and CDR2 sequences are MDHEN and SYDVKM. The CDR3 has 14 amino acids. The CDR3 here is CASSLPGQGYEQFF. DNA for the CDR3: TGTGCCAGCAGTTTACCGGGACAGGGGTATGAGCAGTTCTTC.

J is TRBJ2-1 and V is TRBV4-1; D uncertain. Trimming pared 1 base from V and 7 bases from J, leaving 5 bases between. Germline values: CDR1 MGHRA, CDR2 YSYEKL. The CDR3 has 12 amino acids. The CDR3 sequence is CASSQAGNEQFF. CDR3 DNA: TGCGCCAGCAGCCAAGCAGGAAATGAGCAGTTCTTC.

V and J are TRBV30 and TRBJ2-4; D ambiguous. The germline gives CDR1 GTSNPN, CDR2 SVGIG (reference sequence). The CDR3 spans 13 residues. V was cut by 2 bases and J by 0 bases, with 5 bases left in between. DNA of the CDR3: TGTGCCTGGAGTACTCTAGCCAAAAACATTCAGTACTTC. Its protein is CAWSTLAKNIQYF.

The chain links TRBV5-1 to TRBJ2-1, with 10 bases that match TRBD1. Germline-derived CDR1 and CDR2 are SGHRS and YFSETQ. The trim removed 4 bases at V and 6 bases at J, leaving 7 bases unmatched. The CDR3 loop spans 15 amino acids. The CDR3 loop is CASSLGTGAGNEQFF. The CDR3 DNA is TGCGCCAGCAGCCTTGGGACAGGGGCTGGCAATGAGCAGTTCTTC.

This chain joins TRBV5-1 and TRBJ1-1; the D is unclear. CDR1 is SGHRS, CDR2 YFSETQ, per germline. V was trimmed by 0 bases and J by 0 bases, leaving 12 bases between them. This CDR3 contains 16 residues. The CDR3 sequence: CASSLGGGSMNTEAFF. The CDR3 region has the DNA TGCGCCAGCAGCTTGGGGGGTGGGTCGATGAACACTGAAGCTTTCTTT. Full variable domain (rest looked up from reference TRBV5-1 and TRBJ1-1): KAGVTQTPRYLIKTRGQQVTLSCSPISGHRSVSWYQQTPGQGLQFLFEYFSETQRNKGNFPGRFSGRQFSNSRSEMNVSTLELGDSALYLCASSLGGGSMNTEAFFGQGTRLTVV.

The J gene is TRBJ2-5, the V gene TRBV3-1 (or the pseudogene TRBV3-2); D is possibly TRBD1 (5 bases). V dropped 3 bases and J dropped 5 bases, with 16 bases sitting between them. Germline CDR1 LGHDT, CDR2 YNNKEL (reference sequence). The CDR3 consists of 15 residues. The chain's CDR3 is CASSHPDTKQETQYF. For the CDR3, the DNA is TGTGCCAGCAGCCACCCGGACACAAAACAGGAGACCCAGTACTTC.

This clone occurred once. CDR3 DNA sequence: TGCGCCAGCAGTGGGGGCGGGGCGTCTGGGGCCAACGTCCTGACTTTC. Its translation is CASSGGGASGANVLTF. V and J are TRBV5-1 and TRBJ2-6; D is perhaps TRBD1 or TRBD2 (6 bases each). Germline lookup yields CDR1 SGHRS and CDR2 YFSETQ. The CDR3 is 16 residues long. Trimming left V 5 bases short and J 1 base short, with 13 bases between.

The gene calls are TRBV7-9 and TRBJ1-1; 8 bases are shared with TRBD1. J gave up 1 base and V 5 bases, and 6 bases lay outside the gene matches. CDR3 length: 15 residues. Germline V gene sequence: CDR1 SEHNR, CDR2 FQNEAQ (reference sequence). The CDR3 sequence: CASSGRQGPNTEAFF. CDR3 bases: TGTGCCAGCAGCGGCAGACAGGGGCCGAACACTGAAGCTTTCTTT.